Included here is one TCR beta chain sequence, with context. The antigen is unknown. Carrying UMI labels, the TRB cDNA libraries were prepared through 5' RACE. TCRdb re-called the 5' RACE reads, yielding one record per CDR3 amino acid sequence without DNA. Recorded for this sample: 45,000 to 65,000 distinct CDR3 sequences. Germline assignment: CDR1 SQVTM and CDR2 ANQGSEA. The CDR3 consists of 13 residues. These data originate in a study of CXCR3-negative and CXCR3-positive naive CD8 T cells. Study outcomes and limitations: Similar TRBV-TRBJ usage was seen in naive cells (both CXCR3-negative and CXCR3-positive), but memory cells differed.

The clonotype was recovered from a human donor in good health. Some clones in this sample may be carry-over from other donors' samples. Specimen: naive CXCR3- CD8+ T cells from blood. Subset specified: CD45RO-CCR7+CD27+CD95- naive CD8+ T cells lacking CXCR3 (TNR3-). The chain employs TRBV29-1 and TRBJ2-2. The CDR3 loop is CSAMTLNTGELFF.